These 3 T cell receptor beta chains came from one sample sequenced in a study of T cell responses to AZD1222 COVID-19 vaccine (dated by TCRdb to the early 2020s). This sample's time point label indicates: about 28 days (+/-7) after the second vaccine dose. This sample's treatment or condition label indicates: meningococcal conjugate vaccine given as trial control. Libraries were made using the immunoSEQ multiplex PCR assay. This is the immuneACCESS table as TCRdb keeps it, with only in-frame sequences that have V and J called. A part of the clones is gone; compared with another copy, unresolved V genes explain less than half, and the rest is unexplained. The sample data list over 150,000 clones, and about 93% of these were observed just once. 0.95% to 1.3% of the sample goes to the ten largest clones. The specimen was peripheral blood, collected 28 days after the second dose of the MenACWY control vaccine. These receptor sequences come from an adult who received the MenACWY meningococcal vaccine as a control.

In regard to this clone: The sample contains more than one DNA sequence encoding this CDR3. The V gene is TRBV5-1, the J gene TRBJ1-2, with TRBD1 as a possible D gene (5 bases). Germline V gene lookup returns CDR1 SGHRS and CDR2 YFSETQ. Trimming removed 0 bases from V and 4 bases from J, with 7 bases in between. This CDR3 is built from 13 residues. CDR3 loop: CASSLAGGYGYTF. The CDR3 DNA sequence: TGCGCCAGCAGCTTGGCTGGGGGCTATGGCTACACCTTC.

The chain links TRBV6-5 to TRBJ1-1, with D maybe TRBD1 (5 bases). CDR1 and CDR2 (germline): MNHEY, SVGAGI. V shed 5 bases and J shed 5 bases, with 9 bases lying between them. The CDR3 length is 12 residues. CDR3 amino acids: CASSTGLTEAFF. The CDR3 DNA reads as TGTGCCAGCAGTACGGGGCTGACTGAAGCTTTCTTT.

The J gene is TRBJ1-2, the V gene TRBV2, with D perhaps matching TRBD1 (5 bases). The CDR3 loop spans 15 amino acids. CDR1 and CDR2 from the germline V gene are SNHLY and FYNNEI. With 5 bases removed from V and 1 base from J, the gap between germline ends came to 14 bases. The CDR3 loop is CASSLRDGVNYGYTF. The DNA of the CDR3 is TGTGCCAGCAGTCTCCGGGACGGCGTTAACTATGGCTACACCTTC.